The 5 T cell receptor beta chains below were found in one sample sequenced in a study of cytomegalovirus exposure and HLA in healthy donors. 13 Jbeta primers and 60 Vbeta primers were used for the PCR. Sequencing used immunoSEQ multiplex PCR; TCRdb keeps in-frame clones, though not all of them. The profile covers approximately 170,000 clones, with around 78% appearing a single time and less than 1% taken by the ten largest. The sample comprised PBMCs. These receptors all come from a female donor in good health and CMV-seronegative.

V and J are TRBV6-5 and TRBJ2-7; possibly TRBD2 for D (5 bases). CDR1 is MNHEY, CDR2 SVGAGI, per germline. Trimming took 5 bases from V and 12 from J, leaving 14 bases between them. The CDR3 covers 11 residues. CDR3: CASSEFEGWYF. CDR3 in DNA: TGTGCCAGCAGTGAGTTCGAGGGTTGGTACTTC.

V gene TRBV21-1 combines with J gene TRBJ2-2; the table gives TRBD1 as D, unverified against the DNA. TRBV21-1 is classified as a pseudogene. The CDR3 totals 16 residues. The CDR3 nucleotides read TGTGCCAGCAGCAAAGCCATCAGGGGAGACACCGGGGAGCTGTTTTTT. Translated, it gives CASSKAIRGDTGELFF.

The CDR3 here is CASSLDRGTGRAFF. The CDR3 DNA is TGTGCCAGCAGCTTAGATCGGGGGACAGGGAGAGCTTTCTTT. The genes are TRBV11-2 and TRBJ1-1; 9 bases are shared with TRBD1. Germline V gene data show CDR1 as SGHAT and CDR2 as FQNNGV. V lost 0 bases, J lost 10 bases, and 6 bases stayed unmatched. There are 14 residues in the CDR3.

The genes are TRBV5-6 and TRBJ2-3; TRBD2 matches 11 bases. V lost 2 bases to trimming and J lost 3 bases; unmatched junction nucleotides: 5. Germline values: CDR1 SGHDT, CDR2 YYEEEE. This CDR3 has 16 amino acids. The CDR3 DNA reads as TGTGCCAGCAGCTTCGGACTAGCGGGTGGGACAGATACGCAGTATTTT. This sequence encodes CASSFGLAGGTDTQYF. Combining the CDR3 with reference TRBV5-6 and TRBJ2-3 gives the whole variable domain DAGVTQSPTHLIKTRGQQVTLRCSPKSGHDTVSWYQQALGQGPQFIFQYYEEEERQRGNFPDRFSGHQFPNYSSELNVNALLLGDSALYLCASSFGLAGGTDTQYFGPGTRLTVL.

The genes are TRBV5-1 and TRBJ2-1, with 9 nucleotides matching TRBD2. Looked up from germline, CDR1 is SGHRS and CDR2 is YFSETQ. CDR3 length: 14 residues. J lost 12 bases, V lost 0 bases, and 7 bases had no gene match. The CDR3 sequence is CASSLETSGLRQFF. CDR3 DNA: TGCGCCAGCAGCTTGGAAACTAGCGGGCTTAGGCAGTTCTTC.